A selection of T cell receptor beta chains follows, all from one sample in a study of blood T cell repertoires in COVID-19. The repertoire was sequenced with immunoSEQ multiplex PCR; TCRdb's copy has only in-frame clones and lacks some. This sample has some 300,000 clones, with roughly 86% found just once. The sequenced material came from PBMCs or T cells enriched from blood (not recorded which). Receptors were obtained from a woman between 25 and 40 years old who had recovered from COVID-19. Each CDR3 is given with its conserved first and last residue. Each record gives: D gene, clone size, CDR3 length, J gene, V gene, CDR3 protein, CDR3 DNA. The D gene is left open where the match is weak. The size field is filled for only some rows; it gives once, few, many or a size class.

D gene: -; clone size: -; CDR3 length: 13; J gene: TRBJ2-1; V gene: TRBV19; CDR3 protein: CASSIDSSTEQFF; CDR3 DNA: TGTGCCAGTAGTATTGACAGTTCTACTGAGCAGTTCTTC
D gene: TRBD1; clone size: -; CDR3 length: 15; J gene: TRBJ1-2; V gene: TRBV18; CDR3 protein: CASSPTGVEDYGYTF; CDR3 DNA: TGTGCCAGCTCACCTACAGGGGTGGAGGACTATGGCTACACCTTC
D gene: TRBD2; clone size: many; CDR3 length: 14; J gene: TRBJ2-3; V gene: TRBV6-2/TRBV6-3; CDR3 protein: CASSPGGPQDTQYF; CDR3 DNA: TGTGCCAGCAGCCCGGGAGGACCCCAAGATACGCAGTATTTT
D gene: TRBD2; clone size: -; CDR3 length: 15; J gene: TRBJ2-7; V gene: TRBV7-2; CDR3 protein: CASSLMIAGGGEQYF; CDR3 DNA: TGTGCCAGCAGCTTAATGATAGCGGGAGGTGGGGAGCAGTACTTC
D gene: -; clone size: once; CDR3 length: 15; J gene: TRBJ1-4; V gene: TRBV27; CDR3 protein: CASSSSGATNEKLFF; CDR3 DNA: TGTGCCAGCAGTTCCTCGGGAGCAACTAATGAAAAACTGTTTTTT
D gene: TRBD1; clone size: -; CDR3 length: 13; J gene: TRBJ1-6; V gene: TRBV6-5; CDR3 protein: CASSPTGDSPLHF; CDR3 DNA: TGTGCCAGCAGTCCGACAGGGGATTCACCCCTCCACTTT
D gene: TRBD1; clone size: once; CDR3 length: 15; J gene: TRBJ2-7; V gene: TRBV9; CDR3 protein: CASSGIRTGVYEQYF; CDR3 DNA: TGTGCCAGCAGCGGCATAAGGACAGGAGTCTACGAGCAGTACTTC
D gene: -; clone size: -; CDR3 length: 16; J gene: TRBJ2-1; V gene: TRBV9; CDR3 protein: CASSVAIAPSYNEQFF; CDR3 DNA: TGTGCCAGCAGCGTAGCAATAGCTCCCTCCTACAATGAGCAGTTCTTC
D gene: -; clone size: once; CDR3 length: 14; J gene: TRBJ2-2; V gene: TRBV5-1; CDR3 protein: CASSARSNTGELFF; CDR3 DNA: TGCGCCAGCAGCGCGCGGAGTAACACCGGGGAGCTGTTTTTT
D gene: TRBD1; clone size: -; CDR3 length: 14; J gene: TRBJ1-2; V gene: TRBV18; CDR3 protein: CASSPPGQGLSYTF; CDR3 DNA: TGTGCCAGCTCACCACCGGGACAGGGTTTAAGCTACACCTTC
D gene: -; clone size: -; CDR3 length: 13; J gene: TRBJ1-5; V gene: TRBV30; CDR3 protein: CAWSDSSNQPQHF; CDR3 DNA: TGTGCCTGGAGTGACAGTAGCAATCAGCCCCAGCATTTT
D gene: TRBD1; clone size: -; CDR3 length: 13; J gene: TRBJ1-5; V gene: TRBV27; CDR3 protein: CASSRQGNQPQHF; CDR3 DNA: TGTGCCAGCAGTCGACAGGGGAATCAGCCCCAGCATTTT
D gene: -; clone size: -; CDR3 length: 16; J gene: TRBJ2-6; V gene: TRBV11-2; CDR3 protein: CASSLGPVLGANVLTF; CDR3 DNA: TGTGCCAGCAGCTTAGGTCCAGTTCTGGGGGCCAACGTCCTGACTTTC
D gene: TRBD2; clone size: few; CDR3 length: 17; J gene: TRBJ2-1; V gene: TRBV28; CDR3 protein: CASSSLVGGSSYNEQFF; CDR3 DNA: TGTGCCAGCAGTTCCCTCGTGGGGGGGAGCTCCTACAATGAGCAGTTCTTC
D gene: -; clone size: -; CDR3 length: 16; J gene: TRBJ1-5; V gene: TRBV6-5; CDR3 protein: CASSYSRGGPNQPQHF; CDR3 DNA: TGTGCCAGCAGTTACTCAAGGGGGGGCCCGAATCAGCCCCAGCATTTT
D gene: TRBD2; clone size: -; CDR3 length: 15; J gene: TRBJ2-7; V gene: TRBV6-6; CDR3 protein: CASTIGLAGSYEQYF; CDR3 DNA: TGTGCCAGCACCATAGGACTAGCGGGATCCTACGAGCAGTACTTC
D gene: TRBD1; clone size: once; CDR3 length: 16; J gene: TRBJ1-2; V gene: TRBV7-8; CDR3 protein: CASSFTPGQVNYGYTF; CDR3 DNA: TGTGCCAGCAGCTTTACTCCGGGACAGGTTAACTATGGCTACACCTTC
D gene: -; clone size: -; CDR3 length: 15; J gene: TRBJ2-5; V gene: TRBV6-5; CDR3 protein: CASSLVGGRGETQYF; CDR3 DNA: TGTGCCAGCAGTTTGGTCGGCGGTCGAGGGGAGACCCAGTACTTC
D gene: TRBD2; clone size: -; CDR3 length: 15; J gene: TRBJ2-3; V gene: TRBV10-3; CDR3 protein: CAISRLAVSTDTQYF; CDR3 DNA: TGTGCCATCAGCAGACTAGCAGTCAGCACAGATACGCAGTATTTT
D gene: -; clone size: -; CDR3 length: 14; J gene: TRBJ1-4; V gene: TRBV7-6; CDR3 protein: CASSLGGTGEKLFF; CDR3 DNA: TGTGCCAGCAGCTTAGGGGGAACAGGCGAAAAACTGTTTTTT
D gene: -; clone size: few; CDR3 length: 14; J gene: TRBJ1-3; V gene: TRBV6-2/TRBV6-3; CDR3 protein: CASSTGSTGNTIYF; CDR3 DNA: TGTGCCAGCAGTACCGGGTCAACTGGAAACACCATATATTTT
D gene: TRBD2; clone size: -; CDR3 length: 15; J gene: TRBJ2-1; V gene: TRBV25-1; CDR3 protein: CASRTTSGKRYEQFF; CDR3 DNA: TGTGCCAGCAGGACGACTAGCGGGAAAAGGTATGAGCAGTTCTTC
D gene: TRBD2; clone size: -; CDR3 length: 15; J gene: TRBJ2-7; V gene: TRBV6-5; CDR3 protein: CASLPILAGTYEQYF; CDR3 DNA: TGTGCCAGCCTACCGATCTTAGCGGGAACCTACGAGCAGTACTTC
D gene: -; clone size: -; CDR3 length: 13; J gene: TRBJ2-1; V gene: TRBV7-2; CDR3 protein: CASSLGLINEQFF; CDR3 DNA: TGTGCCAGCAGCTTAGGCCTAATAAACGAGCAGTTCTTC
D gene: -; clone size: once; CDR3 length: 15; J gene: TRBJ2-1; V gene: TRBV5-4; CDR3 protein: CASSSGVGNYNEQFF; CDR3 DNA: TGTGCCAGCAGCTCGGGGGTAGGGAACTACAATGAGCAGTTCTTC
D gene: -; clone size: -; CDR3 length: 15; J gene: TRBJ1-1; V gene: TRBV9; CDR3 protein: CASSPREDMNTEAFF; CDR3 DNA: TGTGCCAGCAGCCCTCGAGAGGACATGAACACTGAAGCTTTCTTT
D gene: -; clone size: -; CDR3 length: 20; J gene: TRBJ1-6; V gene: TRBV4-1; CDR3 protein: CASSQEYFGGRMVLNSPLHF; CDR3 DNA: TGCGCCAGCAGCCAAGAGTACTTCGGGGGGCGCATGGTACTCAATTCACCCCTCCACTTT
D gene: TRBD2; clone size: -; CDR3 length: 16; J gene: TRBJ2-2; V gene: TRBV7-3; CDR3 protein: CASSLTVAGGWGELFF; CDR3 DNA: TGTGCCAGCAGCTTGACCGTAGCGGGAGGATGGGGGGAGCTGTTTTTT
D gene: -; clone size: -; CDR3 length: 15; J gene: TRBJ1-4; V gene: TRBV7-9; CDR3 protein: CASSLRAGGGEKLFF; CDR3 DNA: TGTGCCAGCAGCCTACGGGCGGGCGGAGGGGAAAAACTGTTTTTT
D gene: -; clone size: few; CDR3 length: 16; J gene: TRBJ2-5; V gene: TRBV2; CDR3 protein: CASSVGPLANQETQYF; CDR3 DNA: TGTGCCAGCAGTGTAGGTCCTCTAGCTAACCAAGAGACCCAGTACTTC
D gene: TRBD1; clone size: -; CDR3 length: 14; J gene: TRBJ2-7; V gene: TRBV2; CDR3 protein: CASSGQGVWYEQYF; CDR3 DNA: TGTGCCAGCAGCGGACAGGGCGTGTGGTACGAGCAGTACTTC
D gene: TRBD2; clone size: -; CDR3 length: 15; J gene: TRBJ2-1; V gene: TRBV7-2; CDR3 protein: CASSLELAGTNEQFF; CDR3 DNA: TGTGCCAGCAGCTTAGAACTAGCGGGAACCAATGAGCAGTTCTTC
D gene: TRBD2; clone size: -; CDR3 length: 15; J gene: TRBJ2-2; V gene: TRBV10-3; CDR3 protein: CAIRGLAGNTGELFF; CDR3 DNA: TGTGCCATCAGGGGACTAGCGGGCAACACCGGGGAGCTGTTTTTT
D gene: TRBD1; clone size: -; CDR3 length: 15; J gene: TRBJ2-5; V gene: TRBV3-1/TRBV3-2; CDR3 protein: CASSQEGTAQETQYF; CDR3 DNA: TGTGCCAGCAGCCAAGAGGGGACAGCCCAAGAGACCCAGTACTTC
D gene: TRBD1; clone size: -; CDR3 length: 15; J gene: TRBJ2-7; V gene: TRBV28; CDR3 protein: CASSHPWDRAYEQYF; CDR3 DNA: TGTGCCAGCAGTCACCCCTGGGACAGGGCCTACGAGCAGTACTTC
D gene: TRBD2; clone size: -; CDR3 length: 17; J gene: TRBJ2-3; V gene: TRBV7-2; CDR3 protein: CASSSLGGRESTDTQYF; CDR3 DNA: TGTGCCAGCAGCTCTCTGGGGGGGAGGGAGAGCACAGATACGCAGTATTTT
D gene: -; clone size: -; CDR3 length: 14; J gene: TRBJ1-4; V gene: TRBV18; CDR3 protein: CASSLREGDEKLFF; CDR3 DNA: TGTGCCAGCTCACTTCGAGAGGGGGATGAAAAACTGTTTTTT
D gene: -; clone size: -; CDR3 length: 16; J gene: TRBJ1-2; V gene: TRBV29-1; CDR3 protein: CSARRFGGITDYGYTF; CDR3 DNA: TGCAGCGCCCGCCGGTTCGGAGGGATCACGGACTATGGCTACACCTTC
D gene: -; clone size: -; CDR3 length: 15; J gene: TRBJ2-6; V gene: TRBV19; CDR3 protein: CASRSPGAGANVLTF; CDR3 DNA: TGTGCCAGTAGGTCTCCGGGAGCTGGGGCCAACGTCCTGACTTTC
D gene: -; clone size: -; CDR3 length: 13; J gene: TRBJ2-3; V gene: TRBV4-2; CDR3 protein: CASSLTTTDTQYF; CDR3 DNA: TGTGCCAGCAGCTTAACTACAACAGATACGCAGTATTTT
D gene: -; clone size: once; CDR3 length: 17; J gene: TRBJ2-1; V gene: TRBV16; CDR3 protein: CASSHLYRGNSYNEQFF; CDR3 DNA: TGTGCCAGCAGCCATCTTTACCGAGGGAACTCCTACAATGAGCAGTTCTTC
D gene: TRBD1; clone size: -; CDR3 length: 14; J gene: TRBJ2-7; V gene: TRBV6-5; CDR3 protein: CASSQGTGAHEQYF; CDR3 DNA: TGTGCCAGCAGCCAAGGGACAGGGGCCCACGAGCAGTACTTC
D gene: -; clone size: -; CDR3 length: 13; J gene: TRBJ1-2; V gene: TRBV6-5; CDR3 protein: CASTKQGNYGYTF; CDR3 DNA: TGTGCCAGCACCAAACAGGGAAACTATGGCTACACCTTC
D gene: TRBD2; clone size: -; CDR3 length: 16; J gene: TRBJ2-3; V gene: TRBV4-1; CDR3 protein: CASSRGLAVSTDTQYF; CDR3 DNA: TGCGCCAGCAGCCGGGGACTAGCGGTAAGCACAGATACGCAGTATTTT
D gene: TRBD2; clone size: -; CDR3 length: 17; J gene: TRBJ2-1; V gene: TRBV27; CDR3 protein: CASSWTPGLAGDDEQFF; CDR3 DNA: TGTGCCAGCAGTTGGACCCCGGGACTAGCGGGAGATGACGAGCAGTTCTTC
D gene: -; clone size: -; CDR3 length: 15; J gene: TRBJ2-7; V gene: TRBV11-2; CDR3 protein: CASSLDQRAAYEQYF; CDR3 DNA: TGTGCCAGCAGCTTAGATCAGCGGGCGGCCTACGAGCAGTACTTC
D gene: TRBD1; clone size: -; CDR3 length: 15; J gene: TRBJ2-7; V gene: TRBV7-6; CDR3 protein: CASSVRKTGSDEQYF; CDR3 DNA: TGTGCCAGCAGCGTACGAAAGACAGGGTCCGACGAGCAGTACTTC
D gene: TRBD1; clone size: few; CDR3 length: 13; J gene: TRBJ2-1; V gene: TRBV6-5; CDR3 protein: CASSYNRGHEQFF; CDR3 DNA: TGTGCCAGCAGTTACAACAGGGGACATGAGCAGTTCTTC
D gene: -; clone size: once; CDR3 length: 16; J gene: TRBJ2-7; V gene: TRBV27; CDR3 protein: CASSLDGVSGLYEQYF; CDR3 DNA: TGTGCCAGCAGTTTAGACGGCGTTAGCGGACTCTACGAGCAGTACTTC
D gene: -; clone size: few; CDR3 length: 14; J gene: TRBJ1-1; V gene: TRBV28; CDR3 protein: CASTPAGMNTEAFF; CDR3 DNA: TGTGCCAGCACCCCGGCAGGGATGAACACTGAAGCTTTCTTT
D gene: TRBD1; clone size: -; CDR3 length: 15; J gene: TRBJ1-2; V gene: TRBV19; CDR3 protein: CASSSQDRGFGGYTF; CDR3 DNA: TGTGCCAGTAGTTCCCAGGACAGGGGATTTGGAGGCTACACCTTC
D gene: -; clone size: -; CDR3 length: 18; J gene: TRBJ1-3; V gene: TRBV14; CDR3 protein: CASSQARGGPSSGNTIYF; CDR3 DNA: TGTGCCAGCAGCCAAGCTCGCGGGGGGCCCAGCTCTGGAAACACCATATATTTT
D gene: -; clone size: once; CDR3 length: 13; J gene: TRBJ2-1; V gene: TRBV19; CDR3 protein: CASSTYTSNEQFF; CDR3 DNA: TGTGCCAGTAGTACGTACACTAGCAATGAGCAGTTCTTC
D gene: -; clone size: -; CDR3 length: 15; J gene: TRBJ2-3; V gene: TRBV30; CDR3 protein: CAWSVFVGGGDTQYF; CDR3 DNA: TGTGCCTGGAGTGTATTTGTGGGAGGAGGAGATACGCAGTATTTT